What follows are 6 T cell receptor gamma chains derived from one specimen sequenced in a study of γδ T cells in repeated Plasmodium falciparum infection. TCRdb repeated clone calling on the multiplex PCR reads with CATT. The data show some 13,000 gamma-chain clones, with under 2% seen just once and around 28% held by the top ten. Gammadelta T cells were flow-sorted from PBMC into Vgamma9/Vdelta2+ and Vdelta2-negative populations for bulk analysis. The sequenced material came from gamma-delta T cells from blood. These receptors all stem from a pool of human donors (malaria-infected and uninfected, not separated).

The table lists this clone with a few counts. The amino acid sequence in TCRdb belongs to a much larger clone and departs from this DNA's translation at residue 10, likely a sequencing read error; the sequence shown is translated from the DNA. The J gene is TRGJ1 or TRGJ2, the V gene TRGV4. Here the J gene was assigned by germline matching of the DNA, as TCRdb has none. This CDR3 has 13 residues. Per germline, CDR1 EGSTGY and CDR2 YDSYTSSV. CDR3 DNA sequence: TGTGCCACCTGGGATGGGCCAAGGTATATGAAACTCTTT. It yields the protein CATWDGPRYMKLF.

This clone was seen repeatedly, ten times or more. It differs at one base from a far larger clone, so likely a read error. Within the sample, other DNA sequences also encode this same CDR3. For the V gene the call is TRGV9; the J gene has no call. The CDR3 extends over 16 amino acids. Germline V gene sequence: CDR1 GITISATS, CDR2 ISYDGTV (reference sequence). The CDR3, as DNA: TGTGCCTTGTGGGACCGCCAAGAGTTGGGCAAAAAAATCAAAGTATTT. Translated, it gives CALWDRQELGKKIKVF.

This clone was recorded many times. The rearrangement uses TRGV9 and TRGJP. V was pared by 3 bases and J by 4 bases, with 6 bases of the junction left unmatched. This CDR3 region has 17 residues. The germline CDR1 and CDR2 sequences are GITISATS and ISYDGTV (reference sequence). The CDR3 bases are TGTGCCTTGTGGGAGTTTACACAAGAGTTGGGCAAAAAAATCAAGGTATTT. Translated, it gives CALWEFTQELGKKIKVF.

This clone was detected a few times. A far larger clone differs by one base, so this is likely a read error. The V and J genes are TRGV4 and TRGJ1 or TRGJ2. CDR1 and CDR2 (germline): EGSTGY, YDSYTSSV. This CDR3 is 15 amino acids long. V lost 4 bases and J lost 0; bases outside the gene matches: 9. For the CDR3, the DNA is TGTGCCACCTGGGACGGGCCTTGGAATTATTATAAGAAACTCTTT. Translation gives CATWDGPWNYYKKLF.

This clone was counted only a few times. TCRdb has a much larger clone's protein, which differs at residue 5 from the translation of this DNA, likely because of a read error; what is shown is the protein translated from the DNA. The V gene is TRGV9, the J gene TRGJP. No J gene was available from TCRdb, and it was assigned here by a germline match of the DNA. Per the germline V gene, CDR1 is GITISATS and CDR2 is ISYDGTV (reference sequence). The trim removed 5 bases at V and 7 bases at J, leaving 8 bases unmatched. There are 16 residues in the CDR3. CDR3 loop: CALWGPSELGKKIKVF. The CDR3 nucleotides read TGTGCCTTGTGGGGGCCCTCTGAGTTGGGCAAAAAAATCAAGGTATTT.

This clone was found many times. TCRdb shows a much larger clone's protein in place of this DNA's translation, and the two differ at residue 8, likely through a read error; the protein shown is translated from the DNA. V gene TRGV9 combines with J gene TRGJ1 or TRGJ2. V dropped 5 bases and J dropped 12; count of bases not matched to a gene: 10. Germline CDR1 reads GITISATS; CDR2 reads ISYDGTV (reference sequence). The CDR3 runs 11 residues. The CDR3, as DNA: TGTGCCTTGTGGGTCGGAGATAGGAAACTCTTT. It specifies CALWVGDRKLF.